This T cell receptor (beta chain) was observed in a study of blood T cell repertoires in COVID-19 (dated by TCRdb to 2020 to 2021). Background on the whole study: Samples covering the acute and convalescent phases of COVID-19 were provided by collaborators in the United States, Italy and Spain. The material from the prospective study consisted of cDNA or gDNA derived from T cells, B-cell-depleted T cells, or PBMCs. Deeply sampled blood TCRbeta repertoires from subjects exposed to, actively infected with, or recovered from COVID-19 were included in the dataset. A freely available public database, intended as a resource for researchers studying the immune response to SARS-CoV-2, is where the repertoires were released. Samples came from the ongoing ImmuneRACE study (first 160 participants) plus 1,254 subjects from 6 global collaborators. A de-identified subject ID, COVID-19 status, age in years and sex were almost always included in the sample metadata. HLA class I and class II types, where available, came from metadata supplied by the sample provider rather than from assay-based typing.

From cysteine to phenylalanine, the CDR3 is 15 amino acids long. Only the CDR3 part of the read is kept: 45 bases, read in frame from the first base. V loses 0 bases of germline sequence and J loses 9 bases, and the interval between the two ends is 15 bases. Per the germline V gene (reference sequence), GTSNPN is the CDR1 and SVGIG is the CDR2. This clone was found a few times. What antigen it recognizes has not been identified. Base-call qualities are not available, and no considerably larger clone is one nucleotide away. TCRbeta CDR3 regions were amplified from genomic DNA using the immunoSEQ Assay, a bias-controlled multiplex PCR. The authors processed their data as follows. The number of nucleated cells in each sample was estimated by amplification of reference gene primers within the assay. To quantify the absolute abundance of each unique TCRbeta CDR3 rearrangement, sequence reads were collapsed and filtered. For each sample, productive Simpson clonality was calculated by taking the square root of Simpson's diversity index across productive rearrangements. The clones in this table, taken by TCRdb from immuneACCESS, are in-frame only. Not every clone is retained; where verified, under half of the shortfall comes from an unresolved V gene, and the cause of the rest is unknown. Clone size and the V and J calls come from that table; the DNA yielded D and trimming. Within this sample are around 340,000 clones, with around nine tenths of them counted one time only. Roughly 7.1% of the sample goes to the ten largest clones.

What the authors observed across the whole study: How much clinical and demographic metadata was included differed by source and by participant, and the metadata was provided uncurated.

At one collaborating source in Seattle, patients were enrolled during active infection and were followed longitudinally through the course of disease. Each collaborating institution followed its own protocols to collect whole blood in K2EDTA tubes. Collaborator samples were shipped for TCRbeta analysis as frozen whole blood, isolated PBMCs, or DNA extracted from either sample type. The rearranged segments are TRBV30 and TRBJ1-6, with the D gene uncertain. Sequenced input: peripheral blood. The sequence came from a woman aged 60-70 years with COVID-19, enrolled during active disease. The sequenced DNA: TGTGCCTGGAGTGTCGAGTTTTCGGGGAGTTCACCCCTCCACTTT. Its protein product is CAWSVEFSGSSPLHF.